A selection of T cell receptor beta chains follows, all from one sample in a study of T cell changes during pregnancy in multiple sclerosis. Using immunoSEQ multiplex PCR, the repertoire was profiled, and TCRdb retains in-frame clones only, with some absent. The sample contains about 69,000 clones, 91% of which appear only once. Sequences were derived from CD4+ T cells from peripheral blood mononuclear cells, sampled in the third trimester of pregnancy. Receptors were obtained from a female donor in good health, enrolled as a control in a pregnancy study. Both conserved end residues are part of each CDR3. The order of the fields is V gene, J gene, clone size, D gene, CDR3 protein, CDR3 DNA. A D gene is named only where the DNA matches it firmly. The listing skips clone size in some rows; elsewhere it reads once, few, many or a size class.

TRBV7-2	TRBJ1-5	-	TRBD1	CASSRGQANQPQHF	TGTGCCAGCAGCCGCGGACAGGCCAATCAGCCCCAGCATTTT
TRBV6-5	TRBJ2-5	once	TRBD1	CASRTGASETQYF	TGTGCCAGCAGGACAGGGGCGAGTGAGACCCAGTACTTC
TRBV6-4	TRBJ2-1	-	TRBD2	CASSLLAGAYNEQFF	TGTGCCAGCAGTTTACTAGCGGGGGCCTACAATGAGCAGTTCTTC
TRBV19	TRBJ2-7	-	-	CASSTGIYEQYF	TGTGCCAGTAGTACGGGGATCTACGAGCAGTACTTC
TRBV18	TRBJ2-6	-	-	CASSPLAQIVSGANVLTF	TGTGCCAGCTCACCCCTGGCACAAATCGTCTCTGGGGCCAACGTCCTGACTTTC
TRBV7-2	TRBJ1-2	-	-	CASSLASTSDLNGYTF	TGTGCCAGCAGCTTAGCCAGTACGTCTGATCTTAATGGCTACACCTTC
TRBV7-2	TRBJ2-1	-	TRBD2	CASSPRLAGGWNEQFF	TGTGCCAGCAGCCCCAGACTAGCGGGGGGGTGGAATGAGCAGTTCTTC
TRBV7-3	TRBJ2-5	-	TRBD1	CASSPGQQETQYF	TGTGCCAGCAGCCCGGGACAGCAAGAGACCCAGTACTTC
TRBV9	TRBJ1-3	-	-	CASSRQTETGNTIYF	TGTGCCAGCAGCCGCCAGACAGAGACTGGAAACACCATATATTTT
TRBV30	TRBJ1-5	-	-	CAWSGGGLSNQPQHF	TGTGCCTGGAGCGGGGGGGGACTTAGCAATCAGCCCCAGCATTTT
TRBV4-3	TRBJ1-3	-	-	CASSPEGVGASGNTIYF	TGCGCCAGCAGCCCTGAGGGGGTAGGGGCCTCTGGAAACACCATATATTTT
TRBV28	TRBJ1-1	once	-	CASSQGKMNTEAFF	TGTGCCAGCAGTCAGGGAAAAATGAACACTGAAGCTTTCTTT
TRBV5-1	TRBJ1-1	-	-	CASTRSRETEAFF	TGCGCCAGCACCCGGTCCCGAGAGACTGAAGCTTTCTTT
TRBV7-8	TRBJ1-1	-	-	CASSLDRQMNTEAFF	TGTGCCAGCAGCTTAGACCGACAGATGAACACTGAAGCTTTCTTT
TRBV7-6	TRBJ2-1	-	-	CASSPGLVFDEQFF	TGTGCCAGCAGCCCAGGACTGGTTTTTGATGAGCAGTTCTTC
TRBV7-2	TRBJ2-7	-	TRBD1	CASRRSPGQASEQYF	TGTGCCAGCAGACGTTCCCCGGGACAGGCAAGCGAGCAGTACTTC
TRBV4-2	TRBJ1-2	-	-	CASSLPGEGYGYTF	TGTGCCAGCAGCCTGCCGGGAGAGGGGTATGGCTACACCTTC
TRBV5-1	TRBJ1-1	-	-	CASSFRQGNTEAFF	TGCGCCAGCAGCTTCCGCCAGGGGAACACTGAAGCTTTCTTT
TRBV18	TRBJ1-4	-	-	CASSPDRNEKLFF	TGTGCCAGCTCACCGGACAGAAATGAAAAACTGTTTTTT
TRBV6-6	TRBJ2-1	-	-	CASSYSGRGAYNEQFF	TGTGCCAGCAGTTACTCTGGGCGGGGAGCCTACAATGAGCAGTTCTTC
TRBV9	TRBJ1-1	-	-	CASSVGRGNEAFF	TGTGCCAGCAGCGTAGGAAGAGGAAATGAAGCTTTCTTT
TRBV4-1	TRBJ2-1	-	TRBD2	CASSQGSGGSYNEQFF	TGCGCCAGCAGCCAAGGTAGCGGGGGATCCTACAATGAGCAGTTCTTC
TRBV7-8	TRBJ1-2	once	TRBD1	CASSHAGGWGGYTF	TGTGCCAGCAGCCATGCAGGGGGCTGGGGTGGCTACACCTTC
TRBV9	TRBJ2-7	-	-	CASSAEMTAPYEQYF	TGTGCCAGCAGCGCCGAGATGACAGCTCCCTACGAGCAGTACTTC
TRBV6-1	TRBJ2-1	-	TRBD1	CATRDRGRDEQFF	TGTGCCACCCGGGACAGGGGGAGGGATGAGCAGTTCTTC
TRBV6-5	TRBJ2-7	-	-	CASNPDRSYEQYF	TGTGCCAGCAACCCCGACAGGTCCTACGAGCAGTACTTC
TRBV30	TRBJ1-2	-	-	CAWSAGSGYTF	TGTGCCTGGAGTGCAGGGTCTGGCTACACCTTC
TRBV12-5	TRBJ1-1	-	-	CASGLDQREAFF	TGTGCTAGTGGTTTGGACCAGAGGGAAGCTTTCTTT
TRBV5-1	TRBJ2-1	-	TRBD2	CASSLVLAGGYNEQFF	TGCGCCAGCAGCTTGGTGCTAGCGGGGGGGTACAATGAGCAGTTCTTC
TRBV9	TRBJ2-7	-	TRBD2	CASSVVAGGWNEQYF	TGTGCCAGCAGCGTAGTAGCGGGGGGCTGGAACGAGCAGTACTTC
TRBV7-2	TRBJ2-5	-	-	CASSLALGGGLETQYF	TGTGCCAGCAGCTTAGCTCTGGGCGGAGGACTAGAGACCCAGTACTTC
TRBV2	TRBJ2-2	-	TRBD1	CASIKDRGGTGELFF	TGTGCCAGCATTAAGGACAGGGGAGGTACCGGGGAGCTGTTTTTT
TRBV18	TRBJ1-2	-	-	CASSKSAPGPSYGYTF	TGTGCCAGCTCAAAATCCGCCCCAGGGCCTAGCTATGGCTACACCTTC
TRBV6-5	TRBJ2-7	-	-	CASRSIGDEQYF	TGTGCCAGCAGGTCAATAGGGGACGAGCAGTACTTC
TRBV7-8	TRBJ1-5	once	-	CASSFGIVASGSNQPQHF	TGTGCCAGCAGCTTTGGAATCGTGGCCTCGGGGAGCAATCAGCCCCAGCATTTT
TRBV4-3	TRBJ2-2	-	TRBD1	CASSQGVGGSGELFF	TGCGCCAGCAGCCAAGGCGTAGGGGGCTCTGGGGAGCTGTTTTTT
TRBV7-2	TRBJ1-4	-	TRBD1	CASSPRTGGGEKLFF	TGTGCCAGCAGCCCCCGGACAGGGGGGGGTGAAAAACTGTTTTTT
TRBV7-3	TRBJ2-1	-	-	CASSLAPRGEGEQFF	TGTGCCAGCAGCTTAGCGCCCCGGGGAGAGGGTGAGCAGTTCTTC
TRBV19	TRBJ2-7	-	-	CASSIGQNSYEQYF	TGTGCCAGTAGTATTGGACAGAACTCCTACGAGCAGTACTTC
TRBV18	TRBJ2-3	-	-	CASSPWSGGTDTQYF	TGTGCCAGCTCACCGTGGTCAGGGGGCACAGATACGCAGTATTTT
TRBV10-3	TRBJ1-2	-	TRBD1	CASGQGYYGYTF	TGTGCCTCGGGACAGGGGTACTATGGCTACACCTTC
TRBV4-1	TRBJ1-1	-	TRBD1	CASSQSGQGSLRTFF	TGCGCCAGCAGCCAATCCGGACAGGGGTCCCTGCGGACTTTCTTT
TRBV4-1	TRBJ2-3	-	TRBD2	CASSQVLAGVGTQYF	TGCGCCAGCAGCCAAGTACTAGCGGGGGTAGGTACGCAGTATTTT
TRBV18	TRBJ1-1	once	-	CASRDSQNTEAFF	TGTGCCAGCCGCGACAGCCAGAACACTGAAGCTTTCTTT
TRBV9	TRBJ1-2	-	TRBD1	CASSSGQGGQRGYGYTF	TGTGCCAGCAGTTCGGGACAGGGAGGGCAGCGGGGCTATGGCTACACCTTC
TRBV13	TRBJ1-1	-	TRBD1	CASSYLTGQGTVTEAFF	TGTGCCAGCAGCTATTTAACGGGACAGGGGACGGTCACTGAAGCTTTCTTT
TRBV5-6	TRBJ1-5	-	-	CASSQISRARGQPQHF	TGTGCCAGCAGTCAAATAAGCAGGGCAAGGGGGCAGCCCCAGCATTTT
TRBV30	TRBJ1-1	few	-	CAWGGTGLVNTEAFF	TGTGCCTGGGGGGGAACGGGACTCGTGAACACTGAAGCTTTCTTT
TRBV29-1	TRBJ2-5	-	-	CSVEDLGQMYF	TGCAGCGTTGAAGATCTCGGACAAATGTACTTC
TRBV7-9	TRBJ2-3	once	TRBD2	CASSLKRGGPTDTQYF	TGTGCCAGCAGCTTAAAGCGGGGGGGCCCCACAGATACGCAGTATTTT
TRBV6-5	TRBJ2-7	-	TRBD1	CASSYRDRFYEQYF	TGTGCCAGCAGTTATCGGGACAGATTCTACGAGCAGTACTTC
TRBV4-3	TRBJ1-4	-	TRBD1	CASSLGRDREEKLFF	TGCGCCAGCAGCCTCGGACGGGACAGGGAGGAAAAACTGTTTTTT
TRBV7-9	TRBJ2-7	-	-	CASSSSRTASSYEQYF	TGTGCCAGCAGCTCCTCGAGGACAGCTAGCTCCTACGAGCAGTACTTC